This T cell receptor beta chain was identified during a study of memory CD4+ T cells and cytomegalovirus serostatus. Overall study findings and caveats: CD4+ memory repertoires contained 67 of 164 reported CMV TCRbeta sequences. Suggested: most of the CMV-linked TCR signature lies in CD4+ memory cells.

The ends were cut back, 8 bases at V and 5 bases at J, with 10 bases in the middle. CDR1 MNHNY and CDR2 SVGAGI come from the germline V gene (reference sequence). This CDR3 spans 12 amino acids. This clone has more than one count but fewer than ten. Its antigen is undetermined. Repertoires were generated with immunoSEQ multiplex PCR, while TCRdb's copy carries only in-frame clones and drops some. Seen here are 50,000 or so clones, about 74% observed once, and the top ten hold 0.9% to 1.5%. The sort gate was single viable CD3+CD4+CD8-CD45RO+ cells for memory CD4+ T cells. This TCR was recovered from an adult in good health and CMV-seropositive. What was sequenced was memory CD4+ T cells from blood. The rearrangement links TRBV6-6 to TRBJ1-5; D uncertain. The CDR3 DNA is TGTGCCAGCGGCCACATGGATCAGCCCCAGCATTTT. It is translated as CASGHMDQPQHF.